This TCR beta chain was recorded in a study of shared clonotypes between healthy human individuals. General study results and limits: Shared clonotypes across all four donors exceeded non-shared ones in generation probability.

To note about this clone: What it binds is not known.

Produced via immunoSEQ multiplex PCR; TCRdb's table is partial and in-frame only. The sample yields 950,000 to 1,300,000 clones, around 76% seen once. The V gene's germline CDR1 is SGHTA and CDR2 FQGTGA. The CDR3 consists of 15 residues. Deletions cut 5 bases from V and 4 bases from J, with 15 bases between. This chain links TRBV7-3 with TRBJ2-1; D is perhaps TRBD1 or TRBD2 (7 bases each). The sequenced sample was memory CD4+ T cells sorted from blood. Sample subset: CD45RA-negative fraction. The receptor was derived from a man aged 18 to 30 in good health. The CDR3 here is CASSPSGGVYNEQFF. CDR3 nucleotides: TGTGCCAGCAGCCCGTCAGGGGGGGTTTACAATGAGCAGTTCTTC.